Below, 27 T cell receptor beta chains from the same sample are listed, as sequenced in a study of shared clonotypes between healthy human individuals. Profiled with immunoSEQ multiplex PCR; TCRdb holds only in-frame clones, not every one. Among 150,000 to 200,000 clones listed, approximately 92% were seen once. Sequences were obtained from naive CD4+ T cells sorted from blood. Sample subset: CD45RA+ positively selected. Every receptor here comes from a woman in her twenties or thirties in good health.

This clone was detected only once. The chain has TRBV27 and TRBJ2-3; maybe TRBD2 (5 bases). The length of the CDR3 is 14 residues. CDR1 is MNHEY, CDR2 SMNVEV, per germline (reference sequence). V was trimmed by 5 bases and J by 2 bases, leaving 11 bases between them. The CDR3 reads CASSLDLHTDTQYF. CDR3 nucleotides: TGTGCCAGCAGTCTGGACTTACACACAGATACGCAGTATTTT.

The rearrangement joins TRBV5-4 to TRBJ2-3; 8 positions agree with TRBD2. The CDR3 spans 16 residues. Trimming took 4 bases from V and 3 from J; bases not matched to a gene: 10. From germline, CDR1 is SGHNT and CDR2 YYREEE (reference sequence). CDR3 coding DNA: TGTGCCAGCAGCACCATAGCGGGGACAAGAACAGATACGCAGTATTTT. Translated, it gives CASSTIAGTRTDTQYF.

The genes are TRBV18 and TRBJ2-1; D perhaps matches TRBD1 (7 bases). CDR3 length: 18 residues. Germline V gene data show CDR1 as KGHSH and CDR2 as LQKENI. V was cut by 3 bases and J by 2 bases, with 20 bases left in between. CDR3 bases: TGTGCCAGCTCACCTCGGCAGGGGGGCAGGAGTACCTACAATGAGCAGTTCTTC. Translation gives CASSPRQGGRSTYNEQFF.

V is TRBV28 and J is TRBJ2-7, with D possibly TRBD1 on 6 matching bases. The V end lost 6 bases, the J end lost 0 bases, and 15 bases lay between the germline ends. The germline gives CDR1 MDHEN, CDR2 SYDVKM. The CDR3 is 15 amino acids. The CDR3, as DNA: TGTGCCAGCAGACGACCCCGGACAGCCTCCTACGAGCAGTACTTC. As protein: CASRRPRTASYEQYF.

V gene TRBV10-3 combines with J gene TRBJ2-3; 9 bases are a match to TRBD1. CDR1 and CDR2 from the germline V gene are ENHRY and SYGVKD. The CDR3 covers 18 residues. After removal of 4 bases from V and 3 bases from J, the junction contained 14 bases not matched to a gene. CDR3 sequence reads: CAISAVFSSGTGTDTQYF. CDR3 sequence (DNA): TGTGCCATCAGTGCCGTGTTCTCCTCCGGGACAGGGACAGATACGCAGTATTTT.

The chain has TRBV11-2 and TRBJ2-7; D is perhaps TRBD2 (5 bases). Trimming pared 4 bases from V and 2 bases from J, leaving 21 bases between. The CDR3 sequence is 17 residues long. Germline CDR1 reads SGHAT; CDR2 reads FQNNGV. CDR3 nucleotide sequence: TGTGCCAGCAGCTACCGAGGGCCTTTTAGTAATCCCTACGAGCAGTACTTC. It yields the protein CASSYRGPFSNPYEQYF.

This rearrangement joins TRBV19 to TRBJ1-5; a possible D gene is TRBD1 (6 bases). The CDR3 spans 12 residues. CDR1 and CDR2 from the germline V gene are LNHDA and SQIVND (reference sequence). The germline V and J ends were trimmed by 6 bases and 6 bases, with 9 bases remaining between them. CDR3 nucleotide sequence: TGTGCCAGTAGACCAGGGGCTCAGCCCCAGCATTTT. This codes for CASRPGAQPQHF.

The chain joins TRBV28 to TRBJ1-2, with a weak D call TRBD1 (5 bases). Germline V CDR1 and CDR2: MDHEN, SYDVKM. Trimming removed 6 bases at V and 4 bases at J, with 21 bases between. The length of the CDR3 is 16 residues. Here the CDR3 reads CASSRGGAPKAYGYTF. Here the CDR3 DNA reads TGTGCCAGCAGCCGGGGCGGGGCCCCGAAGGCCTATGGCTACACCTTC.

V is TRBV25-1 and J is TRBJ2-3, with D perhaps TRBD2 (5 bases). Trimming took 1 base from V and 6 from J, leaving 11 bases between them. Per germline, CDR1 MGHDK and CDR2 SYGVNS. This CDR3 is 14 amino acids long. CDR3 coding DNA: TGTGCCAGCAGTGAATTTGAAAGGAGGGATACGCAGTATTTT. Amino acid sequence: CASSEFERRDTQYF. The full variable domain, its missing parts supplied by reference TRBV25-1 and TRBJ2-3, is EADIYQTPRYLVIGTGKKITLECSQTMGHDKMYWYQQDPGMELHLIHYSYGVNSTEKGDLSSESTVSRIRTEHFPLTLESARPSHTSQYLCASSEFERRDTQYFGPGTRLTVL.

The chain carries TRBV27 and TRBJ2-2; D is uncertain. The CDR3 covers 12 residues. Trimming left V 5 bases short and J 1 base short, with 2 bases between. Per the germline V gene, CDR1 is MNHEY and CDR2 is SMNVEV (reference sequence). CDR3 sequence: CASSRNTGELFF. In nucleotides, the CDR3 is TGTGCCAGCAGTAGGAACACCGGGGAGCTGTTTTTT.

The chain uses TRBV19 and TRBJ2-7; tentatively, D is TRBD1 or TRBD2 (5 bases each). The ends were cut back, 6 bases at V and 0 bases at J, with 12 bases in the middle. The CDR3 contains 14 residues. Germline V gene sequence: CDR1 LNHDA, CDR2 SQIVND (reference sequence). DNA for the CDR3: TGTGCCAGTAGATGGGACGAGAGCTCCTACGAGCAGTACTTC. This gives the protein CASRWDESSYEQYF.

The chain uses TRBV28 and TRBJ2-7, with TRBD1 matching 7 bases. The germline CDR1 and CDR2 sequences are MDHEN and SYDVKM. Unmatched junction bases numbered 6, after V lost 5 bases and J lost 2 bases. The CDR3 runs 14 residues. The CDR3 DNA reads TGTGCCAGCAGTCTTACAGGGGACCCCTACGAGCAGTACTTC. Translating gives CASSLTGDPYEQYF.

The rearrangement joins TRBV27 to TRBJ2-5, with TRBD1 matching over 8 bases. The V gene's germline CDR1 is MNHEY and CDR2 SMNVEV (reference sequence). With V trimmed by 3 bases and J by 5 bases, 26 bases remained unmatched. The CDR3 totals 21 residues. CDR3 DNA: TGTGCCAGCAGTTTCTCCATCGGACAGGGTCGAGTAGCCCCGAGCCGGGAGACCCAGTACTTC. Residues: CASSFSIGQGRVAPSRETQYF.

V gene TRBV7-9 combines with J gene TRBJ2-3; D unclear. Germline CDR1 SEHNR, CDR2 FQNEAQ (reference sequence). The CDR3 loop spans 10 amino acids. V lost 11 bases and J 6 bases, leaving 9 bases between the germline ends. The CDR3 protein is CALGMDTQYF. The CDR3, as DNA: TGTGCCCTAGGGATGGATACGCAGTATTTT.

The V gene is TRBV30, the J gene TRBJ2-5, with 7 bases that match TRBD2. The J call may be wrong; the DNA end is better matched by TRBJ2-7. Germline lookup yields CDR1 GTSNPN and CDR2 SVGIG (reference sequence). The CDR3 is made up of 15 amino acids. CDR3 DNA: TGTGCCTGGAGTGCCTGGGCGGGAGCTCTTGGCGAGCAGTACTTC. This translates into CAWSAWAGALGEQYF.

This chain joins TRBV2 and TRBJ2-5; D is undetermined. The J call may be mistaken, given a closer DNA end match to TRBJ2-7. The CDR3 runs to 12 residues. Germline V CDR1 and CDR2: SNHLY, FYNNEI. CDR3 in amino acids: CASRPLSYEQYF. DNA for the CDR3: TGTGCCAGCAGGCCCCTATCCTACGAGCAGTACTTC.

The chain links TRBV28 to TRBJ2-7; 9 bases are shared with TRBD1. V lost 2 bases and J lost 3; bases outside the gene matches: 5. The CDR3 runs to 15 residues. Germline loops: CDR1 MDHEN, CDR2 SYDVKM. CDR3 nucleotide sequence: TGTGCCAGCAGTTTAATACAGGGGGCTAGCTACGAGCAGTACTTC. Translated, it gives CASSLIQGASYEQYF.

V usage is TRBV18 and J usage is TRBJ1-1; D might be TRBD1 (5 bases). This CDR3 contains 14 residues. CDR1 KGHSH and CDR2 LQKENI come from the germline V gene. Trimming pared 2 bases from V and 1 base from J, leaving 8 bases between. CDR3 nucleotide sequence: TGTGCCAGCTCACCAGGACAACCGAACACTGAAGCTTTCTTT. Translated: CASSPGQPNTEAFF. The complete variable domain, with remaining parts taken from reference TRBV18 and TRBJ1-1, reads NAGVMQNPRHLVRRRGQEARLRCSPMKGHSHVYWYRQLPEEGLKFMVYLQKENIIDESGMPKERFSAEFPKEGPSILRIQQVVRGDSAAYFCASSPGQPNTEAFFGQGTRLTVV.

The rearrangement links TRBV6-5 to TRBJ1-1; D perhaps matches TRBD1 (5 bases). The CDR3 has 15 amino acids. Germline CDR1 and CDR2: MNHEY and SVGAGI. V lost 0 bases to trimming and J lost 4 bases, with 12 bases between them. Written as DNA, the CDR3 is TGTGCCAGCAGTTACTCGGCAGGGTATGGCACTGAAGCTTTCTTT. Its translation: CASSYSAGYGTEAFF.

This chain connects TRBV4-1 to TRBJ2-5; 7 bases map to TRBD1. The J call may be mistaken, given a closer DNA end match to TRBJ2-7. Germline CDR1 MGHRA, CDR2 YSYEKL. This CDR3 contains 14 residues. CDR3 nucleotide sequence: TGCGCCAGCAGCCAGGGACAGTTCTCCTACGAGCAGTACTTC. This encodes CASSQGQFSYEQYF.

This chain uses TRBV27 with TRBJ2-7, with TRBD2 matching over 11 bases. Losses at the gene ends were 5 bases for V and 3 bases for J; bases not matched to a gene: 15. This CDR3 region has 18 residues. The germline gives CDR1 MNHEY, CDR2 SMNVEV (reference sequence). The CDR3 DNA follows: TGTGCCAGCAGTCGCGTCGTGGGGGGACTAGCGGATAACTACGAGCAGTACTTC. It translates to CASSRVVGGLADNYEQYF.

The J gene is TRBJ1-4, the V gene TRBV2, with D hard to call. V was shortened by 3 bases and J by 0 bases, with 11 bases between the two germline ends. Germline lookup yields CDR1 SNHLY and CDR2 FYNNEI. This CDR3 has 16 amino acids. This chain's CDR3 is CASSERSVATNEKLFF. The CDR3 DNA sequence: TGTGCCAGCAGTGAGCGGAGCGTGGCAACTAATGAAAAACTGTTTTTT. Drawing the rest from reference TRBV2 and TRBJ1-4, the complete variable domain is EPEVTQTPSHQVTQMGQEVILRCVPISNHLYFYWYRQILGQKVEFLVSFYNNEISEKSEIFDDQFSVERPDGSNFTLKIRSTKLEDSAMYFCASSERSVATNEKLFFGSGTQLSVL.

This sequence joins TRBV7-8 and TRBJ2-7; the match to TRBD1 covers 9 bases. This CDR3 contains 16 residues. After removal of 0 bases from V and 4 bases from J, the junction contained 7 bases not matched to a gene. Germline CDR1 reads SGHVS; CDR2 reads FQNEAQ. The CDR3 nucleotides are TGTGCCAGCAGCTTAGCGACGGGACAGGGCATGTACGAGCAGTACTTC. As protein: CASSLATGQGMYEQYF.

This clone is a singleton in its sample. The CDR3 loop reads CASSHRGLGAFF. In nucleotides, the CDR3 is TGTGCCAGCAGTCACAGGGGGCTAGGAGCTTTCTTT. The rearrangement links TRBV6-1 to TRBJ1-1; 9 nucleotides agree with TRBD1. Losses at the gene ends were 5 bases for V and 10 bases for J; bases not matched to a gene: 5. Germline CDR1 is MNHNS and CDR2 is SASEGT. This CDR3 has 12 amino acids.

This rearrangement joins TRBV10-1 to TRBJ1-1; tentative D call: TRBD1 (5 bases). Germline V gene lookup returns CDR1 WNHNN and CDR2 SYGVQD (reference sequence). The CDR3 is 14 amino acids. The germline V and J ends were trimmed by 3 bases and 1 base, with 9 bases remaining between them. The CDR3 coding sequence is TGCGCCAGCAGTGACTGGACACCGAACACTGAAGCTTTCTTT. Protein product: CASSDWTPNTEAFF.

V usage is TRBV6-5 and J usage is TRBJ2-5, with 11 bases identical to TRBD2. CDR1 and CDR2 from the germline V gene are MNHEY and SVGAGI. The CDR3 is 14 amino acids. After removal of 10 bases from V and 4 bases from J, the junction contained 8 bases not matched to a gene. CDR3 DNA: TGTGCCACCAGCACTAGCGGGAGAAGAGAGACCCAGTACTTC. Translated: CATSTSGRRETQYF.

The genes are TRBV6-5 and TRBJ2-2; no clear D. CDR1 and CDR2 from the germline V gene are MNHEY and SVGAGI. The germline V and J ends were trimmed by 2 bases and 3 bases, with 4 bases remaining between them. The CDR3 spans 13 residues. Written as DNA, the CDR3 is TGTGCCAGCAGTTACCCGTACACCGGGGAGCTGTTTTTT. Translating gives CASSYPYTGELFF.